This T cell receptor (beta chain) was obtained from a study of cytomegalovirus exposure and HLA in healthy donors. On this clone itself: The antigen is unknown.

Regarding the study as a whole: Information on immune exposure was restricted to one variable (CMV serostatus). TCR beta sequences numbering over 15,000 were associated with HLA alleles at 0.05 false discovery rate in a later analysis. The later analysis indicated that the majority of CMV-associated TCR beta chains appeared HLA-restricted.

The CDR3 has 14 amino acids. V was clipped by 3 bases and J by 7 bases; unmatched bases: 6. CDR1 and CDR2 (germline): LNHDA, SQIVND (reference sequence). Use of 60 Vbeta and 13 Jbeta primers characterized the PCR. Study processing details: The count from a later analysis was about 80 million unique TCR beta chains, roughly 11 million of them shared. Sequencing used immunoSEQ multiplex PCR; TCRdb keeps in-frame clones, though not all of them. V and J calls plus clone size are reproduced from that table; the DNA served to infer D and trimming. Its listing shows 140,000 to 150,000 clones. The source material was PBMCs. This clonotype was obtained from a woman between 50 and 59 years old in good health and CMV-seronegative. The V gene is TRBV19, the J gene TRBJ2-5; TRBD2 aligns across 9 bases. DNA for the CDR3: TGTGCCAGTAGTATTGCGGGGGGGTTGGTGACCCAGTACTTC. This codes for CASSIAGGLVTQYF.